One sample yielded the 8 T cell receptor beta chains listed below, sequenced in a study of shared clonotypes between healthy human individuals. Assay used: immunoSEQ multiplex PCR; TCRdb lists only in-frame clones, some missing. The sample includes 1.5 million to 2.5 million clones, approximately 94% seen only once; the top ten take 0.9% to 1.5%. Naivety among CD8 cells was defined by CD45RO negativity and positive CCR7 selection, thereby excluding terminally differentiated effector memory CD45RA+ cells. The sample consisted of naive CD8+ T cells sorted from blood. These receptors all come from a man younger than 35 in good health.

The chain has TRBV5-1 and TRBJ2-7; 7 bases fit TRBD1. Germline CDR1 and CDR2: SGHRS and YFSETQ. There are 14 residues in the CDR3. V trimming: 4 bases; J trimming: 2 bases; junction bases outside the gene matches: 6. CDR3 sequence: CASSVTGSPYEQYF. The DNA of the CDR3 is TGCGCCAGCAGCGTGACAGGGTCTCCCTACGAGCAGTACTTC.

The chain joins TRBV7-6 to TRBJ1-1; D is uncertain. This CDR3 is 15 amino acids long. V lost 5 bases and J lost 0, with 13 bases in between. The germline V gene encodes CDR1 SGHVS and CDR2 FNYEAQ. CDR3 in amino acids: CASSPRVGMNTEAFF. The CDR3 DNA follows: TGTGCCAGCAGCCCTAGAGTTGGGATGAACACTGAAGCTTTCTTT.

The chain is built from TRBV7-2 and TRBJ2-1; D remains unclear. The CDR3 extends over 12 amino acids. Germline loops: CDR1 SGHTA, CDR2 FQGNSA. V was cut by 5 bases and J by 4 bases, with 6 bases left in between. Written as DNA, the CDR3 is TGTGCCAGCAGCAGCAAATACAATGAGCAGTTCTTC. This encodes CASSSKYNEQFF.

The V gene is TRBV10-2, the J gene TRBJ2-3; 7 bases fit TRBD2. V lost 8 bases to trimming and J lost 3 bases; unmatched junction nucleotides: 11. CDR3 length: 15 residues. Germline CDR1 WSHSY, CDR2 SAAADI. The CDR3 protein is CASVELAEGTDTQYF. DNA for the CDR3: TGCGCCAGCGTGGAGCTAGCGGAGGGAACAGATACGCAGTATTTT.

The chain joins TRBV27 to TRBJ2-1; 9 bases match TRBD1. The V and J ends lost 2 bases and 4 bases, in that order; junction bases with no gene match: 9. From germline, CDR1 is MNHEY and CDR2 SMNVEV (reference sequence). The CDR3 totals 17 residues. As DNA, the CDR3 is TGTGCCAGCAGTTTAGTAGGGGGAGGACAGGGGTACAATGAGCAGTTCTTC. Its protein is CASSLVGGGQGYNEQFF.

This rearrangement joins TRBV5-6 to TRBJ2-2; D gene unclear. Looked up from germline, CDR1 is SGHDT and CDR2 is YYEEEE. The V end was cut by 0 bases, the J end by 4 bases, with 10 bases between. The CDR3 extends over 15 amino acids. The CDR3 DNA sequence: TGTGCCAGCAGCTTGGTCCGGACCGCCACCGGGGAGCTGTTTTTT. It codes for CASSLVRTATGELFF. Using reference TRBV5-6 and TRBJ2-2 for the parts outside the CDR3, the full variable domain is DAGVTQSPTHLIKTRGQQVTLRCSPKSGHDTVSWYQQALGQGPQFIFQYYEEEERQRGNFPDRFSGHQFPNYSSELNVNALLLGDSALYLCASSLVRTATGELFFGEGSRLTVL.

The V call is TRBV4-3, the J call TRBJ2-7, with 9 nucleotides matching TRBD2. V trimming: 3 bases; J trimming: 3 bases; junction bases outside the gene matches: 12. CDR1 and CDR2 (germline): LGHNA, YSLEER. The CDR3 spans 17 residues. Written as DNA, the CDR3 is TGCGCCAGCAGCCACGGTCCGGGACTAGCTAACAACTACGAGCAGTACTTC. The encoded protein is CASSHGPGLANNYEQYF.

A word on this clone: The sample contains more than one DNA sequence encoding this CDR3. V and J are TRBV27 and TRBJ1-5; no definite D call. The ends were cut back, 8 bases at V and 0 bases at J, with 11 bases in the middle. The germline gives CDR1 MNHEY, CDR2 SMNVEV (reference sequence). The CDR3 contains 14 residues. The CDR3 here is CASGPSGSNQPQHF. DNA for the CDR3: TGTGCCAGCGGCCCTTCAGGTAGCAATCAGCCCCAGCATTTT.